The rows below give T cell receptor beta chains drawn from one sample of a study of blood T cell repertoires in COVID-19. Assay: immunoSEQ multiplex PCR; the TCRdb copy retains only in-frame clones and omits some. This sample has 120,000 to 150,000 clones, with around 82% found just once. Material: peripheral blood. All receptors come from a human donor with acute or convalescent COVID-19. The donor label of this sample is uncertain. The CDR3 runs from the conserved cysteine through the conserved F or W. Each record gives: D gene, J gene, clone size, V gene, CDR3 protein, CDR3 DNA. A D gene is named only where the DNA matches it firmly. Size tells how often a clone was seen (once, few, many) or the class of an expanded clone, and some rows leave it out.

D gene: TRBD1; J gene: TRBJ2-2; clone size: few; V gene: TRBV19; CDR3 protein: CASSITGATGELFF; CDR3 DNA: TGTGCCAGTAGTATTACAGGGGCCACCGGGGAGCTGTTTTTT
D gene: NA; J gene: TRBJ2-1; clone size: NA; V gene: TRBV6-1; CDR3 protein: CASSERGNEQFF; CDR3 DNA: TGTGCCAGCAGTGAACGAGGGAATGAGCAGTTCTTC
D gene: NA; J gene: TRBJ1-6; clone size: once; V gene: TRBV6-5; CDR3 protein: CASREGLYNSPLHF; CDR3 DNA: TGTGCCAGCAGGGAGGGGTTGTATAATTCACCCCTCCACTTT
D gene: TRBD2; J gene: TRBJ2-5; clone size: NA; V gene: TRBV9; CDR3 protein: CASSVGRGAQETQYF; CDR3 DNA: TGTGCCAGCAGCGTAGGGCGGGGGGCCCAAGAGACCCAGTACTTC
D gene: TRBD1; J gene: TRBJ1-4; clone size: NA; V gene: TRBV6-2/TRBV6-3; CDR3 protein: CASSSPDRGGRIGKLFF; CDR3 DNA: TGTGCCAGCAGTTCACCGGACAGGGGGGGGCGCATAGGAAAACTGTTTTTT
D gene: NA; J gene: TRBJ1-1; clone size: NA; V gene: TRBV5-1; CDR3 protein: CASSRREGGNTEAFF; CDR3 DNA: TGCGCCAGCAGCCGACGGGAAGGGGGGAACACTGAAGCTTTCTTT
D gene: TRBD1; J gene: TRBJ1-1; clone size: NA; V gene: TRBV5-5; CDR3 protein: CASSIGQGYTEAFF; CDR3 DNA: TGTGCCAGCAGCATCGGACAGGGGTACACTGAAGCTTTCTTT
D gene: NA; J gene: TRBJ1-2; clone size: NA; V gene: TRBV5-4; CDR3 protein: CASSLQGKGNYGYTF; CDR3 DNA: TGTGCCAGCAGCTTGCAGGGGAAGGGTAACTATGGCTACACCTTC
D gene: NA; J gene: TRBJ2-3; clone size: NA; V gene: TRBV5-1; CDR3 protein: CASSLDRPTDTQYF; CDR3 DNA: TGCGCCAGCAGCTTGGACAGGCCCACAGATACGCAGTATTTT
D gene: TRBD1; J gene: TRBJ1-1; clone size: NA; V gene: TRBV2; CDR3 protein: CASSKTGPNTEAFF; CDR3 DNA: TGTGCCAGCAGTAAGACAGGGCCGAACACTGAAGCTTTCTTT
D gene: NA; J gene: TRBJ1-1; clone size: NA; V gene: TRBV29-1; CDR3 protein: CSVEVRITEAFF; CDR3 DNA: TGCAGCGTTGAAGTGCGGATCACTGAAGCTTTCTTT
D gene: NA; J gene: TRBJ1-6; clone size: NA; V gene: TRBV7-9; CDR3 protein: CASSSDTYNSPLHF; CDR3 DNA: TGTGCCAGCAGCTCGGACACGTATAATTCACCCCTCCACTTT
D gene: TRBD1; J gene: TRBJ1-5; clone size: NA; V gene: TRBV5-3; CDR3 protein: CARSLRRQGDNQPQHF; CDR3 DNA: TGTGCCAGAAGCCTGAGGCGCCAGGGGGACAATCAGCCCCAGCATTTT
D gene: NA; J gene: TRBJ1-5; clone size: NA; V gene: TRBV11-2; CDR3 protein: CASSVRGGQPQHF; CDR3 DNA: TGTGCCAGCAGCGTACGGGGGGGACAGCCCCAGCATTTT
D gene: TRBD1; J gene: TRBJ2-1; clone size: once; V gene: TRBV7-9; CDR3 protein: CASSLSTITGDYNEQFF; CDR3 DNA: TGTGCCAGCAGCCTTAGTACCATTACAGGGGACTACAATGAGCAGTTCTTC
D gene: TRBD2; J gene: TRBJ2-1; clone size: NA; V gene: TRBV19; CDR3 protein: CASSRTSGGLLGHEQFF; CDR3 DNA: TGTGCCAGTAGTAGAACTAGCGGGGGCCTCCTCGGGCATGAGCAGTTCTTC
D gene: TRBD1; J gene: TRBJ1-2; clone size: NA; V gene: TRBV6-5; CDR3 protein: CASSRSDRGVYGYTF; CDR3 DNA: TGTGCCAGCAGTCGGTCGGACAGGGGGGTCTATGGCTACACCTTC
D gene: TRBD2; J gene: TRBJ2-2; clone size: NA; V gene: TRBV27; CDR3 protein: CASPNPVLAGEVNTGELFF; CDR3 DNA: TGTGCCAGCCCAAACCCGGTACTAGCGGGGGAGGTCAACACCGGGGAGCTGTTTTTT
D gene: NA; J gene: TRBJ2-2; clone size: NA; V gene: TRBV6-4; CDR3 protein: CASRGGGRKPGELFF; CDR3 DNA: TGTGCCAGCCGCGGCGGGGGCAGGAAGCCCGGGGAGCTGTTTTTT
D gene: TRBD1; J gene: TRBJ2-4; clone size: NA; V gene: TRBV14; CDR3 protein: CASSQEVRGPTGEGAKNIQYF; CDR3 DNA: TGTGCCAGCAGCCAAGAAGTGAGGGGGCCGACAGGGGAAGGAGCCAAAAACATTCAGTACTTC
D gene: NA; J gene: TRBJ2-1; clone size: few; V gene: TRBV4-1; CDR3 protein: CASSQTHPVGLLNEQFF; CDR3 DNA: TGCGCCAGCAGCCAGACGCACCCCGTTGGACTCCTCAATGAGCAGTTCTTC
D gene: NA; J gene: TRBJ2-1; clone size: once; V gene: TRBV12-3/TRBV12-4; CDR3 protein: CASSNAAGAGQFF; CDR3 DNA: TGTGCCAGCAGCAACGCGGCGGGGGCCGGGCAGTTCTTC
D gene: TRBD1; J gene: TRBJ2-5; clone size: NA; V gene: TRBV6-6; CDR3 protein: CASTRGQQTRETQYF; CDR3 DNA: TGTGCCAGCACTAGGGGACAGCAGACACGAGAGACCCAGTACTTC
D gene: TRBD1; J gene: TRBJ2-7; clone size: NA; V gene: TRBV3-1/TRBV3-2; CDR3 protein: CASSLRDSFYEQYF; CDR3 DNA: TGTGCCAGCAGCCTCCGGGACAGTTTCTACGAGCAGTACTTC
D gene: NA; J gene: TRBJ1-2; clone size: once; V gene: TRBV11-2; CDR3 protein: CASSLWTEDGYTF; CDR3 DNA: TGTGCCAGCAGCTTATGGACAGAAGATGGCTACACCTTC
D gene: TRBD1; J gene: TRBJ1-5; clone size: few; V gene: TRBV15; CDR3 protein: CATSRGTGGDQPQHF; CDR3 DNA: TGTGCCACCAGCAGGGGGACAGGGGGTGACCAGCCCCAGCATTTT
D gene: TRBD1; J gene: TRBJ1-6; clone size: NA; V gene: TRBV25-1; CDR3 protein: CASSAHWTGGNSPLHF; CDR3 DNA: TGTGCCAGCAGTGCTCATTGGACAGGAGGAAATTCACCCCTCCACTTT
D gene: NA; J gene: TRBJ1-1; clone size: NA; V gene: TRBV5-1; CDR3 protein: CASSSGGGLRNTEAFF; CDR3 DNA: TGCGCCAGCAGCTCGGGGGGCGGACTGCGGAACACTGAAGCTTTCTTT
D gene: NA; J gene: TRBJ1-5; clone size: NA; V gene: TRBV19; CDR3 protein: CASTPGQGSHQPQHF; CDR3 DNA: TGTGCCAGTACCCCTGGCCAGGGCAGCCATCAGCCCCAGCATTTT
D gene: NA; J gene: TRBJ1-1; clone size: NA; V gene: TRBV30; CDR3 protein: CAWTPFAVNTEAFF; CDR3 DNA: TGTGCCTGGACCCCGTTTGCAGTGAACACTGAAGCTTTCTTT
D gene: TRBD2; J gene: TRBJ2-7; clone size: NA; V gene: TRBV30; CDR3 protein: CAWSRGVVPYEQYF; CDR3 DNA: TGTGCCTGGAGTCGGGGGGTCGTACCCTACGAGCAGTACTTC
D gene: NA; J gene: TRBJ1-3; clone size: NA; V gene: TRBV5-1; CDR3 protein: CASSGFSGNTIYF; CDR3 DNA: TGCGCCAGCTCGGGGTTCTCTGGAAACACCATATATTTT
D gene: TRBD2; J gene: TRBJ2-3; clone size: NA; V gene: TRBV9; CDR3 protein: CASSLGTSGVLSTDTQYF; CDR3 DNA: TGTGCCAGCAGCCTAGGGACTAGCGGGGTCCTAAGCACAGATACGCAGTATTTT
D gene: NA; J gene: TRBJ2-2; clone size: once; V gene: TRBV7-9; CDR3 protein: CASSLYAAGELFF; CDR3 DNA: TGTGCCAGCAGCTTATATGCAGCCGGGGAGCTGTTTTTT
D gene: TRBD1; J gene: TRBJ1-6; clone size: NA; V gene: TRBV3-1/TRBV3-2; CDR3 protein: CASSPHFKFSRDRHNSPLHF; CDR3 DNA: TGTGCCAGCAGCCCACACTTCAAATTCTCCCGGGACAGGCATAATTCACCCCTCCACTTT
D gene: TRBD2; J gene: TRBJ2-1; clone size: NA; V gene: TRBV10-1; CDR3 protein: CASSESSGGSYNEQFF; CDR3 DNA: TGCGCCAGCAGTGAGTCGTCGGGGGGCTCCTACAATGAGCAGTTCTTC
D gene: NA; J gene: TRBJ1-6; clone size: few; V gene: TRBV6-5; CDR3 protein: CASRQVDRWSPLHF; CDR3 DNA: TGTGCCAGCAGGCAAGTCGACAGGTGGTCACCCCTCCACTTT